The 13 T cell receptor beta chains below come from one sample, sequenced in a study of blood T cell repertoires in COVID-19. The repertoire was sequenced with immunoSEQ multiplex PCR; TCRdb's copy has only in-frame clones and lacks some. The table lists about 210,000 clones, more than 75% of them singletons. The sequencing input was peripheral blood. These receptors were taken from a woman in her 70s with COVID-19, enrolled during active disease.

The chain recombines TRBV7-2 with TRBJ2-7; D not resolved. V lost 0 bases to trimming and J lost 0 bases, with 9 bases between them. The length of the CDR3 is 15 residues. Germline V gene lookup returns CDR1 SGHTA and CDR2 FQGNSA. CDR3 region: CASSLALKSSYEQYF. The CDR3 DNA reads TGTGCCAGCAGCTTAGCGCTTAAGAGCTCCTACGAGCAGTACTTC.

The chain links TRBV2 to TRBJ2-2; 7 nucleotides match TRBD2. Per the germline V gene, CDR1 is SNHLY and CDR2 is FYNNEI. V was clipped by 9 bases and J by 0 bases; unmatched bases: 4. The CDR3 sequence is 14 residues long. CDR3 sequence reads: CASKRGSNTGELFF. The CDR3 DNA reads as TGTGCCAGTAAGCGGGGATCGAACACCGGGGAGCTGTTTTTT.

The chain is built from TRBV19 and TRBJ2-6; D remains unclear. Trimming removed 3 bases at V and 0 bases at J, with 9 bases between. The CDR3 has 16 amino acids. Germline V gene sequence: CDR1 LNHDA, CDR2 SQIVND (reference sequence). CDR3 region: CASSMAQVSGANVLTF. The CDR3 region has the DNA TGTGCCAGTAGTATGGCGCAGGTCTCTGGGGCCAACGTCCTGACTTTC.

The chain couples TRBV5-1 to TRBJ1-5; 8 bases are a match to TRBD1. The V gene end was trimmed by 4 bases and the J gene end by 2 bases; junction bases not matched to a gene: 2. The CDR3 is 14 amino acids. CDR1 is SGHRS, CDR2 YFSETQ, per germline. The CDR3 region is CASSAGQGNQPQHF. For the CDR3, the DNA is TGCGCCAGCAGCGCGGGACAGGGCAATCAGCCCCAGCATTTT.

About this clone itself: Other DNA variants within this sample encode the same CDR3. The J gene is TRBJ2-5, the V gene TRBV7-9; D possibly corresponds to TRBD2 (5 bases). Germline loops: CDR1 SEHNR, CDR2 FQNEAQ (reference sequence). This CDR3 is built from 13 residues. V dropped 2 bases and J dropped 3 bases, with 7 bases sitting between them. DNA for the CDR3: TGTGCCAGCAGCTTACTAGCTGAAGAGACCCAGTACTTC. It translates to CASSLLAEETQYF.

The DNA for the CDR3 is TGTGCCAGCAGCTTGTCAGTCGAGACCCAGTACTTC. This encodes CASSLSVETQYF. V gene TRBV7-8 combines with J gene TRBJ2-5; D gene unclear. The CDR3 sequence is 12 residues long. V lost 3 bases and J 5 bases, leaving 7 bases between the germline ends. From germline, CDR1 is SGHVS and CDR2 FQNEAQ.

The V gene is TRBV18, the J gene TRBJ2-7; D is unresolved. Germline CDR1 KGHSH, CDR2 LQKENI. Trimming cost V 2 bases and J 4 bases, with 12 bases left between them. The CDR3 totals 14 residues. CDR3 loop: CASSPGSQRYEQYF. For the CDR3, the DNA is TGTGCCAGCTCACCAGGCTCCCAGAGGTACGAGCAGTACTTC.

The rearrangement links TRBV29-1 to TRBJ2-7; 9 nucleotides match TRBD1. This CDR3 has 17 residues. Germline assignment: CDR1 SQVTM and CDR2 ANQGSEA. Losses at the gene ends were 6 bases for V and 2 bases for J; bases not matched to a gene: 17. The DNA of the CDR3 is TGCAGCGTCGACTACCCCCCGGGACAGGGAAGACCCTACGAGCAGTACTTC. Translation: CSVDYPPGQGRPYEQYF.

The V call is TRBV19, the J call TRBJ2-5, with TRBD2 as a possible D gene (5 bases). This CDR3 region has 15 residues. Germline loops: CDR1 LNHDA, CDR2 SQIVND (reference sequence). V was clipped by 1 base and J by 4 bases, with 13 bases between them. The CDR3 nucleotides are TGTGCCAGTAGTATAGGCGGGTTGGGGTCAGAGACCCAGTACTTC. Its translation: CASSIGGLGSETQYF.

The V and J genes are TRBV2 and TRBJ1-1, with TRBD1 identical over 7 bases. The junction had 10 bases not matched to a gene; V was cut back by 7 bases and J by 2 bases. The CDR3 is made up of 15 amino acids. Germline assignment: CDR1 SNHLY and CDR2 FYNNEI. The CDR3 sequence is CASMISGTVNTEAFF. For the CDR3, the DNA is TGTGCCAGCATGATTTCCGGGACAGTTAACACTGAAGCTTTCTTT. Drawing the rest from reference TRBV2 and TRBJ1-1, the complete variable domain is EPEVTQTPSHQVTQMGQEVILRCVPISNHLYFYWYRQILGQKVEFLVSFYNNEISEKSEIFDDQFSVERPDGSNFTLKIRSTKLEDSAMYFCASMISGTVNTEAFFGQGTRLTVV.

The chain couples TRBV5-4 to TRBJ2-7; 9 nucleotides align to TRBD1. The CDR3 is 14 residues long. Per the germline V gene, CDR1 is SGHNT and CDR2 is YYREEE (reference sequence). Losses at the gene ends were 4 bases for V and 5 bases for J; bases not matched to a gene: 7. The CDR3 protein is CASSMDRGKNEQYF. DNA for the CDR3: TGTGCCAGCAGCATGGACAGGGGAAAGAACGAGCAGTACTTC.

This clone has only a few counts. This chain links TRBV30 with TRBJ1-2, with 7 bases identical to TRBD1. Germline V gene sequence: CDR1 GTSNPN, CDR2 SVGIG (reference sequence). This CDR3 has 14 amino acids. V lost 5 bases, J lost 8 bases, and 14 bases stayed unmatched. CDR3 DNA sequence: TGTGCCTGGGGTAGAACAGGGGCACTATGGGGCTACACCTTC. Its translation: CAWGRTGALWGYTF.

The chain couples TRBV9 to TRBJ2-1, with D hard to call. The CDR3 runs to 16 residues. V was trimmed by 4 bases and J by 0 bases, leaving 14 bases between them. Looked up from germline, CDR1 is SGDLS and CDR2 is YYNGEE. CDR3 in amino acids: CASSPRRRNSYNEQFF. The DNA for the CDR3 is TGTGCCAGCAGCCCCCGTCGGCGGAACTCCTACAATGAGCAGTTCTTC.